The 8 T cell receptor beta chains reported below all come from one sample, sequenced in a study of chemoradiotherapy in HPV16-positive cancers. The protocol was immunoSEQ multiplex PCR, while the TCRdb copy is restricted to in-frame clones and leaves out a portion. Of approximately 27,000 clones in the sample, 84% are singletons; the top ten hold roughly 6%. This specimen consisted of blood, obtained from a patient who underwent chemoradiotherapy. The source is a human donor with HPV-associated anogenital cancer.

This clone came up once. The genes are TRBV6-4 and TRBJ1-5; D is uncertain. CDR1 and CDR2 (germline): MRHNA, SNTAGT. The V end was cut by 6 bases, the J end by 0 bases, with 6 bases between. The CDR3 is made up of 13 amino acids. CDR3 in DNA: TGTGCCAGCAGCTACGATAGCAATCAGCCCCAGCATTTT. Protein: CASSYDSNQPQHF.

V usage is TRBV7-8 and J usage is TRBJ1-5; TRBD1 might be the D (5 bases). Per germline, CDR1 SGHVS and CDR2 FQNEAQ. Trimming shortened V by 4 bases and J by 6 bases, and 10 bases separated the two germline ends. This CDR3 has 13 residues. The CDR3 region is CASSSGGGQPQHF. In DNA form, the CDR3 reads TGTGCCAGCAGCTCGGGTGGGGGTCAGCCCCAGCATTTT.

This chain links TRBV6-1 with TRBJ2-5; 9 nucleotides match TRBD1. This CDR3 has 14 residues. Trimming removed 4 bases from V and 6 bases from J; junction bases left unmatched: 6. Germline V gives CDR1 MNHNS, CDR2 SASEGT. The CDR3 DNA reads as TGTGCCAGCAGTGTGGGACAGGGAACGAAGACCCAGTACTTC. Its translation: CASSVGQGTKTQYF.

The gene calls are TRBV4-2 and TRBJ2-1; D is unclear. The CDR3 consists of 12 residues. CDR1 is LGHNA and CDR2 is YNFKEQ in the germline V gene. The germline V and J ends were trimmed by 0 bases and 9 bases, with 6 bases remaining between them. The CDR3 bases are TGTGCCAGCAGCCAAGATTTTGCTGAGCAGTTCTTC. Its protein is CASSQDFAEQFF.

V and J are TRBV4-1 and TRBJ2-1; D remains unclear. The CDR3 totals 12 residues. V was trimmed by 11 bases and J by 5 bases, leaving 13 bases between them. The V gene's germline CDR1 is MGHRA and CDR2 YSYEKL. The CDR3 sequence: CAEAVCDNEQFF. The CDR3 DNA sequence: TGCGCCGAGGCAGTCTGCGACAATGAGCAGTTCTTC.

The CDR3 nucleotides read TGTGCCAGCAGCCCCGACAGGGGCGGTCGATGGGAGCAGTACGTC. Its translation: CASSPDRGGRWEQYV. The chain combines TRBV11-2 with TRBJ2-7; 8 bases line up with TRBD1. V lost 5 bases, J lost 7 bases, and 13 bases stayed unmatched. This CDR3 has 15 amino acids. Germline V gene data show CDR1 as SGHAT and CDR2 as FQNNGV.

The chain links TRBV30 to TRBJ2-7; TRBD1 agrees at 7 bases. CDR3 size: 12 residues. Germline assignment: CDR1 GTSNPN and CDR2 SVGIG (reference sequence). With 5 bases clipped from V and 8 bases from J, the junction kept 9 bases outside the gene matches. The CDR3 bases are TGTGCCTGGGCGACAGGGCCCAATCAGCAGTACTTC. Translated: CAWATGPNQQYF.

The chain uses TRBV30 and TRBJ1-4; 7 positions agree with TRBD1. V shed 0 bases and J 0 bases; nucleotides not matched to a gene: 10. The CDR3 spans 18 residues. Germline V gives CDR1 GTSNPN, CDR2 SVGIG (reference sequence). The CDR3 region is CAWSVLRTGLATNEKLFF. CDR3 DNA: TGTGCCTGGAGTGTACTAAGGACAGGATTAGCAACTAATGAAAAACTGTTTTTT.